This T cell receptor beta chain was found in a study of long-term antiretroviral therapy in people with HIV (dated by TCRdb to between 2022 and 2023). With regard to the full study: The earliest samples were collected approximately a decade before the 2015 WHO recommendation for immediate ART, a period when ART was typically delayed until CD4 counts fell. A retrospective serial study tested whether ART initiation and durable HIV suppression were associated with changes in peripheral blood TRB repertoire composition and diversity. No cross-contamination during QIAcube processing was seen in test extractions of a monoclonal T-cell line run alongside around 31 polyclonal samples. Of the approximately 32 participants with HIV, approximately twelve were female. A total of under 250 cryopreserved PBMC samples were contributed to the cohort by 30 adults with confirmed HIV infection, with samples collected serially over a mean of approximately six years (range 1-12). General study outcomes and caveats: Inferences about post-ART repertoire changes were limited because no data were available on ART adherence, viral resistance or therapy changes. Limited PBMC availability meant only the TCR beta chain was sequenced, without alpha chain pairing. Samples dated from the mid-2000s to the late 2010s, and the ART regimens used may be less effective than current ones. Because cell numbers in pre-ART samples were limited, unsorted PBMC were profiled instead of sorted CD4+ and CD8+ T cells. Expanded TRB clones identified before ART initiation dominated the repertoire at all time points, although this dominance fluctuated and declined in many PLHIV after ART. A significant increase in TRB diversity was found to be associated with ART initiation, although TRB diversity was observed to remain significantly below that of transplant donor controls even after long-term ART. Narrower CDR3 length ranges were observed in HIV repertoires than in controls, and an antigen-experienced repertoire with only a slight naive shift after ART was suggested by the network structure.

For this clone: Its antigen is still unknown. No base quality values were provided; no much bigger clone lies one nucleotide off.

The immunoSEQ hsTCRB v3.0 assay was used at survey level resolution for TRB variable region sequencing. The targeted TRB sequencing depth was about 35,000-55,000 T-cell genomes per sample. TRB libraries were pooled and sequenced on an Illumina MiSeq using a v3 150-cycle kit. The original pipeline was this. Analysis of repertoires was carried out in R inside a reproducible Nextflow workflow spanning QC, data transformation and analysis. LymphoSeq2, an R package for exploring AIRR-Seq data, was used to implement the custom analyses. A handful of samples yielding fewer than 5000 total TRB sequences were excluded, leaving roughly 200 analyzed HIV repertoires. Among the 190 or so HIV repertoires that were kept, around 59 were collected before ART initiation and more than 120 were collected after ART initiation. Repertoires were downsampled to 5000 TRB nucleotide sequences, with summary statistics averaged over 100 downsampling iterations. The analysis kept only TRB sequences whose CDR3 regions were at least seven amino acids long. Two measures captured diversity: a Shannon entropy-derived clonality score and the Gini coefficient. In the repertoire networks, any two of the top 5000 CDR3 amino acid sequences were connected whenever the two sequences differed by an edit distance of one. For TRB CDR3 amino acid sequences, GLIPH2 was used to predict antigen specificity groups and MHC restriction. To flag known CMV, EBV, HIV or tissue antigen associations, CDR3 amino acid sequences were matched against VDJdb and McPAS-TCR. Pre-ART, post-ART and control groups were compared with Wilcoxon signed-rank tests and Holm-Bonferroni correction. TCRdb's version of the immuneACCESS table is confined to in-frame rearrangements and falls short of the full clone set. An unresolved V gene accounts for under half of the shortfall where checked; the remainder is of unknown origin. V and J calls plus clone size are reproduced from that table; the DNA served to infer D and trimming. Within this sample are 15,000 to 20,000 clones, with roughly three quarters of them counted one time only. The ten biggest clones cover about a tenth of the sample.

Inclusion was restricted to participants for whom at least one PBMC sample before ART initiation and at least two post-ART samples were available. Treatment was received in the United States of America by all participants with HIV. Before DNA extraction, cryopreserved samples containing about 0.9-11 million PBMC were thawed and washed. At the time of the earliest PBMC sample, participants with HIV were aged between roughly 20 and 55 years. Per participant, PBMC samples came from 1-4 timepoints prior to ART initiation and 2-8 timepoints following ART initiation, for a median of 7 samples. Serial HIV viral load, CD4+ T-cell count, ART history and demographic data were obtained for every participant. A Qiagen kit on a QIAcube was used to extract genomic DNA from unsorted PBMC, with samples processed in batches of 12. Spanning cysteine to phenylalanine, the CDR3 consists of 17 amino acids. CDR3 DNA only is kept here, 51 bases in frame from base 1. The germline V gene (reference sequence) specifies SEHNR as CDR1 and FQNEAQ as CDR2. The junction carries 25 bases between V and J, which are trimmed by 8 bases and 2 bases respectively.

The chain links TRBV7-9 with TRBJ2-7, with TRBD2 as a weak D call on 6 bases. The sequence derives from a woman in her forties with HIV. The sample in question was unsorted PBMCs, obtained 2.3 years after starting antiretroviral therapy. The CDR3 reads CASCLNVGSEGTYEQYF. The DNA is as follows: TGTGCCAGCTGCCTCAACGTGGGGTCGGAGGGAACCTACGAGCAGTACTTC.